The 18 T cell receptor beta chains below all came from one sample that was sequenced in a study of blood T cell repertoires in COVID-19. TCRdb keeps only in-frame clones here, not all; method: immunoSEQ multiplex PCR. This repertoire shows fewer than 350,000 clones, 81% found once; its top ten account for around 2.9%. The sequenced material came from peripheral blood. The receptors originated from a woman aged 60-75 years with active or convalescent COVID-19.

The V gene is TRBV4-3, the J gene TRBJ1-5; possibly TRBD1 for D (6 bases). Germline CDR1 reads LGHNA; CDR2 reads YSLEER. V was clipped by 0 bases and J by 1 base, with 7 bases between them. This CDR3 spans 15 amino acids. The CDR3 is CASSQDRGSNQPQHF. The CDR3 nucleotides are TGCGCCAGCAGCCAAGATAGGGGGAGCAATCAGCCCCAGCATTTT.

The V call is TRBV6-1, the J call TRBJ1-2, with a tentative D call TRBD1 (5 bases). Germline CDR1 MNHNS, CDR2 SASEGT. The length of the CDR3 is 15 residues. Trimming shortened V by 3 bases and J by 8 bases, and 19 bases separated the two germline ends. The DNA for the CDR3 is TGTGCCAGCAGTGACACCCAGGGTTTAAGTCGGGGCTACACCTTC. Protein sequence: CASSDTQGLSRGYTF.

This clone was counted a few times. Other nucleotide sequences in the sample specify the same CDR3. The chain uses TRBV29-1 and TRBJ1-3; 9 positions match TRBD1. CDR1 and CDR2 from the germline V gene are SQVTM and ANQGSEA. The ends lost 7 bases at V and 4 bases at J; junction bases unmatched: 5. The CDR3 has 13 residues. This CDR3 reads CSARTGDGNTIYF. CDR3 DNA sequence: TGCAGCGCACGGACAGGGGACGGAAACACCATATATTTT.

V usage is TRBV6-1 and J usage is TRBJ1-1; the D gene is possibly TRBD1 (6 bases). The ends were cut back, 1 base at V and 4 bases at J, with 13 bases in the middle. Germline-derived CDR1 and CDR2 are MNHNS and SASEGT. The length of the CDR3 is 15 residues. The CDR3 protein is CASSEDTGYTTEAFF. The CDR3 DNA follows: TGTGCCAGCAGTGAAGATACAGGGTATACCACTGAAGCTTTCTTT.

The CDR3 sequence is CASSYTTGNYGYTF. CDR3 DNA: TGTGCCAGCAGTTACACCACAGGGAACTATGGCTACACCTTC. The chain couples TRBV6-2 or TRBV6-3 to TRBJ1-2, with D possibly TRBD1 on 6 matching bases. CDR1 is MNHEY, CDR2 SVGEGT, per germline. Trimming pared 2 bases from V and 2 bases from J, leaving 9 bases between. There are 14 residues in the CDR3.

V is TRBV7-6 and J is TRBJ2-7, with TRBD1 matching over 9 bases. CDR1 SGHVS and CDR2 FNYEAQ come from the germline V gene. J lost 2 bases, V lost 4 bases, and 3 bases had no gene match. The CDR3 is made up of 14 amino acids. The CDR3 DNA is TGTGCCAGCAGCTCCGGACAGGGGCCCTACGAGCAGTACTTC. This translates into CASSSGQGPYEQYF.

The gene calls are TRBV11-2 and TRBJ1-1; no clear D gene. The CDR3 length is 14 residues. Per the germline V gene, CDR1 is SGHAT and CDR2 is FQNNGV. Trimming took off 5 bases at V and 1 base at J, with 11 bases between the two ends. CDR3 sequence (DNA): TGTGCCAGCAGCCAACAGCGGGGGAACACTGAAGCTTTCTTT. Translation: CASSQQRGNTEAFF.

The CDR3 sequence is CAWTGVGGGQFF. Here the CDR3 DNA reads TGTGCCTGGACCGGAGTGGGGGGAGGGCAGTTCTTC. The V and J genes are TRBV30 and TRBJ2-1; tentatively, D is TRBD2 (6 bases). Germline V lookup: CDR1 GTSNPN, CDR2 SVGIG (reference sequence). V was cut by 4 bases and J by 12 bases, with 16 bases left in between. This CDR3 spans 12 amino acids.

The V call is TRBV27, the J call TRBJ1-6; perhaps TRBD1 as D (5 bases). Germline values: CDR1 MNHEY, CDR2 SMNVEV (reference sequence). The V end was cut by 7 bases, the J end by 12 bases, with 16 bases between. The length of the CDR3 is 13 residues. The CDR3 region is CASKGGEFQPLHF. The DNA for the CDR3 is TGTGCCAGCAAGGGAGGGGAATTTCAACCCCTCCACTTT.

This clone was observed a handful of times. The J gene is TRBJ1-5, the V gene TRBV7-6, with 10 nucleotides matching TRBD1. The CDR3 consists of 17 residues. J gave up 6 bases and V 5 bases, and 13 bases lay outside the gene matches. Germline assignment: CDR1 SGHVS and CDR2 FNYEAQ. The CDR3 DNA sequence: TGTGCCAGCAGCCCCCGGACAGGGGGAAGTCTTGGTCAGCCCCAGCATTTT. Translating gives CASSPRTGGSLGQPQHF.

The rearrangement joins TRBV6-5 to TRBJ1-2; 9 nucleotides line up with TRBD1. The trim removed 0 bases at V and 4 bases at J, leaving 6 bases unmatched. CDR3 size: 16 residues. In germline, CDR1 is MNHEY, CDR2 SVGAGI. CDR3 region: CASSYSLTGGGYGYTF. The DNA for the CDR3 is TGTGCCAGCAGTTACTCTCTTACAGGGGGCGGCTATGGCTACACCTTC.

The V call is TRBV4-2, the J call TRBJ2-3; 12 bases are shared with TRBD2. Trimming cost V 1 base and J 1 base; bases outside gene matches: 6. Germline CDR1 is LGHNA and CDR2 is YNFKEQ. The CDR3 extends over 18 amino acids. The CDR3 protein is CASSQAPGLAGGTDTQYF. As DNA, the CDR3 is TGTGCCAGCAGCCAAGCTCCGGGACTAGCGGGCGGCACAGATACGCAGTATTTT.

The chain carries TRBV2 and TRBJ2-3; D is ambiguous. The CDR3 length is 9 residues. V lost 7 bases to trimming and J lost 10 bases, with 6 bases between them. CDR1 is SNHLY, CDR2 FYNNEI, per germline. CDR3 residues: CASTTAQYF. As DNA, the CDR3 is TGTGCCAGCACAACGGCGCAGTATTTT.

The rearrangement links TRBV9 to TRBJ1-3, with D possibly TRBD1 on 6 matching bases. Trimming shortened V by 3 bases and J by 4 bases, and 11 bases separated the two germline ends. Germline assignment: CDR1 SGDLS and CDR2 YYNGEE. CDR3 length equals 14 residues. The chain's CDR3 is CASSAQGSGNTIYF. DNA for the CDR3: TGTGCCAGCAGCGCCCAGGGGAGCGGAAACACCATATATTTT.

The chain combines TRBV5-6 with TRBJ2-5, with TRBD2 matching over 11 bases. The CDR3 runs to 16 residues. Germline V gene data show CDR1 as SGHDT and CDR2 as YYEEEE. The V segment lost 0 bases and the J segment 4 bases; nucleotides outside the gene matches: 5. CDR3 nucleotide sequence: TGTGCCAGCAGCTTGGTAGCGGGGGGGCGTGGAGAGACCCAGTACTTC. Translating gives CASSLVAGGRGETQYF.

Turning to this clone: In the same sample, other DNA sequences code for this CDR3. The chain joins TRBV9 to TRBJ2-5; 8 positions agree with TRBD2. Germline loops: CDR1 SGDLS, CDR2 YYNGEE. The CDR3 sequence is 16 residues long. With V trimmed by 0 bases and J by 0 bases, 4 bases remained unmatched. This CDR3 is CASSVDAGGDQETQYF. Here the CDR3 DNA reads TGTGCCAGCAGCGTAGACGCGGGGGGCGACCAAGAGACCCAGTACTTC.

V is TRBV7-9 and J is TRBJ1-6, with D perhaps matching TRBD1 (6 bases). V shed 6 bases and J shed 5 bases, with 8 bases lying between them. The CDR3 length is 13 residues. Germline CDR1 is SEHNR and CDR2 is FQNEAQ (reference sequence). CDR3 DNA sequence: TGTGCCAGCAGGGACAGTCATAATTCACCCCTCCACTTT. Amino acids: CASRDSHNSPLHF. Complete variable domain (other parts from reference TRBV7-9 and TRBJ1-6): DTGVSQNPRHKITKRGQNVTFRCDPISEHNRLYWYRQTLGQGPEFLTYFQNEAQLEKSRLLSDRFSAERPKGSFSTLEIQRTEQGDSAMYLCASRDSHNSPLHFGNGTRLTVT.

The chain combines TRBV7-9 with TRBJ2-3, with D hard to call. From germline, CDR1 is SEHNR and CDR2 FQNEAQ (reference sequence). The CDR3 has 16 amino acids. The V and J ends lost 0 bases and 0 bases respectively, with 10 bases between them. In DNA, the CDR3 is TGTGCCAGCAGCTTAGCGCCCAGCAGGAGCACAGATACGCAGTATTTT. Amino acid sequence: CASSLAPSRSTDTQYF.